The TCR beta chain under discussion was sequenced for a study of beta chain features in type 1 diabetes. Study observations and caveats: Patients with Type 1 diabetes showed moderately but significantly shorter TCRB CDR3s in all four CD4+ subsets. Naive, central memory and regulatory TCRB repertoires appeared more similar among patients than healthy donors.

Points on this clone: The antigen remains undetermined.

The investigators reverse transcribed all of the isolated RNA, so they sequenced expressed TCRB transcripts. The data were produced by immunoSEQ multiplex PCR, yet TCRdb's version contains in-frame clones alone and is incomplete. There are about 220,000 clones in the sample; about 11% occur only once, and roughly 1.4% lies in the top ten. V shed 2 bases and J shed 3 bases, with 11 bases lying between them. The germline gives CDR1 GTSNPN, CDR2 SVGIG (reference sequence). CDR3 size: 14 residues. This chain uses TRBV30 with TRBJ2-1; D may be TRBD2 (5 bases). The source material was central memory CD4+ T cells from blood. This clonotype was obtained from a man in his late teens or twenties in good health. The CDR3 bases are TGTGCCTGGAGTCCTGTCGGACTCTACAATGAGCAGTTCTTC. This sequence encodes CAWSPVGLYNEQFF.